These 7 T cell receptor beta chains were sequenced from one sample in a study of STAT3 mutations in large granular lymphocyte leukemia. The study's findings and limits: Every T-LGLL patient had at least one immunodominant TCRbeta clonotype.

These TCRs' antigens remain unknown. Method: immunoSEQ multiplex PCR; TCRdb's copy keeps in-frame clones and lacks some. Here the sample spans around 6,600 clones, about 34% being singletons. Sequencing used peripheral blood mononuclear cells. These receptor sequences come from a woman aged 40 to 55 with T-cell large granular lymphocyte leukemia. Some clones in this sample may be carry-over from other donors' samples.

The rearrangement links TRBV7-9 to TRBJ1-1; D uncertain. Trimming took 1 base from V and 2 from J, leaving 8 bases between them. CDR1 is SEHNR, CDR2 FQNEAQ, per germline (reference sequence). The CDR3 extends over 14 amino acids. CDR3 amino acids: CASSLDYTNTEAFF. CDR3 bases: TGTGCCAGCAGCTTAGATTACACAAACACTGAAGCTTTCTTT. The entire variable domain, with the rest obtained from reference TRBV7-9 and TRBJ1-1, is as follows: DTGVSQNPRHKITKRGQNVTFRCDPISEHNRLYWYRQTLGQGPEFLTYFQNEAQLEKSRLLSDRFSAERPKGSFSTLEIQRTEQGDSAMYLCASSLDYTNTEAFFGQGTRLTVV.

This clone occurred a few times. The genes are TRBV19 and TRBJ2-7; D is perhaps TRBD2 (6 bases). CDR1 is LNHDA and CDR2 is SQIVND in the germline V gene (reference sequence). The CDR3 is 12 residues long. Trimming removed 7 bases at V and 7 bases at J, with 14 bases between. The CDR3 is CASISPGREQYF. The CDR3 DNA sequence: TGTGCCAGTATCTCCCCGGGGAGGGAGCAGTACTTC.

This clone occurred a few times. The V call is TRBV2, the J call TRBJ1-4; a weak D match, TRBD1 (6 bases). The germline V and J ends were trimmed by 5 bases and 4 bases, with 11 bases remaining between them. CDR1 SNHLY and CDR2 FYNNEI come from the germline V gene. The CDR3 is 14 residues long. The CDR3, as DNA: TGTGCCAGCAGTTCACAGGGAATTAATGAAAAACTGTTTTTT. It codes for CASSSQGINEKLFF.

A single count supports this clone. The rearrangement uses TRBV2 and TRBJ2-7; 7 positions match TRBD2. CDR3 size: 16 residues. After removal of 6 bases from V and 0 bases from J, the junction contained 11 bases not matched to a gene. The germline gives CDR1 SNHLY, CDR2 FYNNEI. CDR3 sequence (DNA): TGTGCCAGCAGGGGGGGGGTCGGCGGATCCTCCTACGAGCAGTACTTC. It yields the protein CASRGGVGGSSYEQYF.

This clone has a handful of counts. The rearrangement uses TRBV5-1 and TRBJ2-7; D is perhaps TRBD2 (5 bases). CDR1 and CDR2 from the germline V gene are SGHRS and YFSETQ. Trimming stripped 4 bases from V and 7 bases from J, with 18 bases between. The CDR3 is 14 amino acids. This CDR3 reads CASSPTPGDGEQYF. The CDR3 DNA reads TGCGCCAGCAGCCCTACCCCCGGGGATGGTGAGCAGTACTTC.

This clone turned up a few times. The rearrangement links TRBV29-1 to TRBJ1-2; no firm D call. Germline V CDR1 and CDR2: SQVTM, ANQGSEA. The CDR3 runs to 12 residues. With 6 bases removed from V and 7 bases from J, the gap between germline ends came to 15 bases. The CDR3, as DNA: TGCAGCGTGGAACAGACCCTTAGTGGCTACACCTTC. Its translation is CSVEQTLSGYTF.

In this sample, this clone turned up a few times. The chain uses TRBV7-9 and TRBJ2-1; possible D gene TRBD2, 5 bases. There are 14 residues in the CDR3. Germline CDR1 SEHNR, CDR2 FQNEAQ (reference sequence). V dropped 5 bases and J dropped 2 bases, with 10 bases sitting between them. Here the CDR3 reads CASSPPGAYNEQFF. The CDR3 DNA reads TGTGCCAGCAGCCCCCCCGGGGCCTACAATGAGCAGTTCTTC.